This entry lists 18 T cell receptor beta chains sequenced from one sample in a study of radiotherapy plus CTLA-4 blockade in lung cancer. Using immunoSEQ multiplex PCR, the repertoire was profiled, and TCRdb retains in-frame clones only, with some absent. The sample shows around 82,000 clones, around 87% of them seen only once. The sequences come from peripheral blood, collected from a patient treated with radiotherapy plus ipilimumab. Receptors originate from a human donor with non-small cell lung cancer that progressed on radiotherapy plus ipilimumab.

The V and J genes are TRBV5-4 and TRBJ2-7; 9 positions agree with TRBD2. CDR3 length equals 14 residues. Germline V CDR1 and CDR2: SGHNT, YYREEE (reference sequence). Unmatched junction bases numbered 0, after V lost 0 bases and J lost 2 bases. In nucleotides, the CDR3 is TGTGCCAGCAGCTTGGCTAGCGGGGCCTACGAGCAGTACTTC. Translating it yields CASSLASGAYEQYF.

This chain joins TRBV19 and TRBJ1-1, with unresolved D. Trimming removed 6 bases at V and 5 bases at J, with 7 bases between. This CDR3 comprises 11 residues. CDR1 is LNHDA, CDR2 SQIVND, per germline (reference sequence). The CDR3 coding sequence is TGTGCCAGTAGACAGTCGACTGAAGCTTTCTTT. Encoded protein: CASRQSTEAFF.

CDR3 nucleotides: TGTGCCAGCAGCAAAGACGGGAGCGGGAGGTCCTACAATGAGCAGTTCTTC. Amino acid sequence: CASSKDGSGRSYNEQFF. The chain is built from TRBV21-1 and TRBJ2-1; the table's D call, TRBD2, has no DNA check behind it. TRBV21-1 is listed as a pseudogene. The CDR3 spans 17 residues.

This clone has a single count. The rearrangement links TRBV4-1 to TRBJ2-7, with 12 bases lining up with TRBD1. V gave up 6 bases and J gave up 0 bases; unmatched junction bases: 3. This CDR3 is 15 amino acids long. Germline CDR1 MGHRA, CDR2 YSYEKL. CDR3 amino acids: CASRSGQGASYEQYF. Here the CDR3 DNA reads TGCGCCAGCAGGTCGGGACAGGGGGCCTCCTACGAGCAGTACTTC.

This chain uses TRBV5-5 with TRBJ1-1, with D maybe TRBD1 (5 bases). Germline V gene lookup returns CDR1 SGHKS and CDR2 YYEKEE (reference sequence). With 4 bases removed from V and 0 bases from J, the gap between germline ends came to 10 bases. This CDR3 has 14 residues. CDR3 region: CASSLGGLNTEAFF. The CDR3 DNA sequence: TGTGCCAGCAGCCTCGGGGGACTGAACACTGAAGCTTTCTTT.

The gene calls are TRBV19 and TRBJ1-3; D gene ambiguous. This CDR3 has 15 residues. Germline lookup yields CDR1 LNHDA and CDR2 SQIVND (reference sequence). Trimming stripped 5 bases from V and 0 bases from J, with 11 bases between. CDR3 coding DNA: TGTGCCAGTAGTGGCCGCGGGAGCTCTGGAAACACCATATATTTT. Its protein product is CASSGRGSSGNTIYF.

The gene calls are TRBV28 and TRBJ1-4, with no clear D. The CDR3 is 14 residues long. Germline loops: CDR1 MDHEN, CDR2 SYDVKM. The V end was cut by 6 bases, the J end by 4 bases, with 12 bases between. CDR3 sequence reads: CASRSYRGNEKLFF. In DNA, the CDR3 is TGTGCCAGCAGATCCTACAGAGGTAATGAAAAACTGTTTTTT.

The V and J genes are TRBV19 and TRBJ1-2, with D unresolved. Trimming shortened V by 11 bases and J by 5 bases, and 18 bases separated the two germline ends. The CDR3 totals 13 residues. Germline CDR1 LNHDA, CDR2 SQIVND (reference sequence). The CDR3 DNA reads as TGTGCCTCTTACTCTGGTGGAATTTATGGCTACACCTTC. Protein: CASYSGGIYGYTF. The full variable domain, its missing parts supplied by reference TRBV19 and TRBJ1-2, is DGGITQSPKYLFRKEGQNVTLSCEQNLNHDAMYWYRQDPGQGLRLIYYSQIVNDFQKGDIAEGYSVSREKKESFPLTVTSAQKNPTAFYLCASYSGGIYGYTFGSGTRLTVV.

In DNA form, the CDR3 reads TGTGCCAGTAGTAGACAGGGGACGTCCTACGAGCAGTACTTC. As protein: CASSRQGTSYEQYF. This chain uses TRBV19 with TRBJ2-7, with 8 bases fitting TRBD1. Germline V gives CDR1 LNHDA, CDR2 SQIVND (reference sequence). V lost 4 bases to trimming and J lost 1 base; unmatched junction nucleotides: 3. CDR3 length equals 14 residues. Supplemented by reference TRBV19 and TRBJ2-7, the full variable domain reads DGGITQSPKYLFRKEGQNVTLSCEQNLNHDAMYWYRQDPGQGLRLIYYSQIVNDFQKGDIAEGYSVSREKKESFPLTVTSAQKNPTAFYLCASSRQGTSYEQYFGPGTRLTVT.

The V and J genes are TRBV5-1 and TRBJ2-5; 7 positions agree with TRBD2. Losses at the gene ends were 4 bases for V and 2 bases for J; bases not matched to a gene: 5. CDR3 length: 14 residues. Germline loops: CDR1 SGHRS, CDR2 YFSETQ. CDR3 protein: CASSREAGQETQYF. Written as DNA, the CDR3 is TGCGCCAGCAGCAGAGAAGCGGGGCAAGAGACCCAGTACTTC. Full variable domain (remainder filled in from reference TRBV5-1 and TRBJ2-5): KAGVTQTPRYLIKTRGQQVTLSCSPISGHRSVSWYQQTPGQGLQFLFEYFSETQRNKGNFPGRFSGRQFSNSRSEMNVSTLELGDSALYLCASSREAGQETQYFGPGTRLLVL.

CDR3 DNA sequence: TGTGCCAGTAGTTCTCCCCCTAGAGGTGGTGGACGGGGCTACACCTTC. This gives the protein CASSSPPRGGGRGYTF. The chain links TRBV19 to TRBJ1-2; D unclear. The CDR3 runs 16 residues. Germline lookup yields CDR1 LNHDA and CDR2 SQIVND (reference sequence). Trimming shortened V by 5 bases and J by 8 bases, and 24 bases separated the two germline ends.

V and J are TRBV7-2 and TRBJ2-3, with no clear D. The CDR3 consists of 13 residues. The germline V gene has CDR1 SGHTA and CDR2 FQGNSA. V lost 5 bases and J 5 bases, leaving 11 bases between the germline ends. CDR3 residues: CASSRLVGDTQYF. CDR3 bases: TGTGCCAGCAGCCGCCTCGTGGGAGATACGCAGTATTTT.

This chain connects TRBV5-4 to TRBJ2-1; D possibly matches TRBD1 or TRBD2 (6 bases each). The CDR3 consists of 13 residues. V lost 1 base and J lost 10, with 12 bases in between. Germline loops: CDR1 SGHNT, CDR2 YYREEE (reference sequence). CDR3 nucleotides: TGTGCCAGCAGCTTGCAAGGAGGGGGAGAGCAGTTCTTC. Translation gives CASSLQGGGEQFF.

The chain is built from TRBV7-9 and TRBJ2-7; 8 nucleotides line up with TRBD1. Germline assignment: CDR1 SEHNR and CDR2 FQNEAQ (reference sequence). The ends lost 5 bases at V and 6 bases at J; junction bases unmatched: 9. The CDR3 consists of 14 residues. The CDR3 DNA is TGTGCCAGCAGCCTAACGGACAGGGAATCCGAGCAGTACTTC. Protein sequence: CASSLTDRESEQYF.

The rearrangement joins TRBV5-1 to TRBJ2-1; no reliable D call. CDR3 length equals 13 residues. The ends were cut back, 0 bases at V and 9 bases at J, with 10 bases in the middle. CDR1 and CDR2 from the germline V gene are SGHRS and YFSETQ. This CDR3 reads CASSLGSHVEQFF. As DNA, the CDR3 is TGCGCCAGCAGCTTGGGAAGCCACGTTGAGCAGTTCTTC.

The V gene is TRBV6-5, the J gene TRBJ1-3; 8 bases match TRBD1. Per germline, CDR1 MNHEY and CDR2 SVGAGI. V was pared by 6 bases and J by 4 bases, with 5 bases of the junction left unmatched. This CDR3 contains 14 residues. The DNA of the CDR3 is TGTGCCAGCAGGAGGACAGGGTCAGGAAACACCATATATTTT. It yields the protein CASRRTGSGNTIYF.

This chain uses TRBV30 with TRBJ1-1, with D tentatively TRBD1 (5 bases). There are 14 residues in the CDR3. Looked up from germline, CDR1 is GTSNPN and CDR2 is SVGIG (reference sequence). Trimming removed 3 bases from V and 4 bases from J, with 15 bases in between. The CDR3 here is CAWSPGAWGTEAFF. In DNA form, the CDR3 reads TGTGCCTGGAGCCCCGGGGCCTGGGGCACTGAAGCTTTCTTT.

This chain joins TRBV7-2 and TRBJ2-5, with 9 bases aligning to TRBD2. The germline gives CDR1 SGHTA, CDR2 FQGNSA. The CDR3 contains 16 residues. V shed 0 bases, J shed 4 bases, and the junction held 6 bases outside the gene matches. The CDR3 protein is CASSLARRGGLETQYF. The CDR3 DNA reads TGTGCCAGCAGCTTAGCGAGGCGGGGGGGCCTAGAGACCCAGTACTTC.